These 7 T cell receptor beta chains came from one sample sequenced in a study of T cell responses to AZD1222 COVID-19 vaccine. Data came from immunoSEQ multiplex PCR; TCRdb stores just in-frame clones and leaves some out. The repertoire has about 130,000 clones, approximately 85% of them found once; the top ten carry about 4.4%. Specimen: peripheral blood, collected 28 days after the second AZD1222 dose. Receptors originate from an adult who received the AZD1222 COVID-19 vaccine.

There are a few counts of this clone. The V gene is TRBV7-8, the J gene TRBJ2-3, with 10 bases aligning to TRBD2. The V segment lost 2 bases and the J segment 2 bases; nucleotides outside the gene matches: 4. This CDR3 has 16 residues. Looked up from germline, CDR1 is SGHVS and CDR2 is FQNEAQ. The CDR3 here is CASSLYSGGPTDTQYF. The CDR3 DNA sequence: TGTGCCAGCAGCTTATATAGCGGGGGGCCCACAGATACGCAGTATTTT.

The V and J genes are TRBV6-1 and TRBJ1-5, with 10 bases lining up with TRBD1. Per germline, CDR1 MNHNS and CDR2 SASEGT. The CDR3 has 16 amino acids. With V trimmed by 3 bases and J by 0 bases, 2 bases remained unmatched. As DNA, the CDR3 is TGTGCCAGCAGTGAGGGACAGGGGTATAGCAATCAGCCCCAGCATTTT. Its protein product is CASSEGQGYSNQPQHF.

This clone appeared a single time. The V call is TRBV4-2, the J call TRBJ2-2, with D possibly TRBD1 on 6 matching bases. In germline, CDR1 is LGHNA, CDR2 YNFKEQ. This CDR3 region has 16 residues. V was pared by 9 bases and J by 7 bases, with 24 bases between. CDR3 sequence: CASCTSQGSTVGELFF. In DNA form, the CDR3 reads TGTGCCAGTTGCACCTCACAGGGTTCAACAGTCGGGGAGCTGTTTTTT.

The gene calls are TRBV5-1 and TRBJ1-5; no firm D call. The CDR3 consists of 15 residues. With 0 bases removed from V and 2 bases from J, the gap between germline ends came to 9 bases. In germline, CDR1 is SGHRS, CDR2 YFSETQ. For the CDR3, the DNA is TGCGCCAGCAGCTTGGGCGGGGATGGCAATCAGCCCCAGCATTTT. Protein: CASSLGGDGNQPQHF.

The chain links TRBV30 to TRBJ1-6; 10 bases line up with TRBD1. Per germline, CDR1 GTSNPN and CDR2 SVGIG (reference sequence). This CDR3 contains 18 residues. After removal of 1 base from V and 2 bases from J, the junction contained 8 bases not matched to a gene. The CDR3 is CAWSETGGNTAYNSPLHF. The CDR3 nucleotides are TGTGCCTGGAGTGAGACAGGGGGCAATACCGCCTATAATTCACCCCTCCACTTT.

V and J are TRBV10-3 and TRBJ2-1, with D uncertain. The CDR3 runs to 14 residues. V shed 2 bases and J shed 7 bases, with 12 bases lying between them. Germline loops: CDR1 ENHRY, CDR2 SYGVKD. CDR3 residues: CAISESNSRNEQFF. In nucleotides, the CDR3 is TGTGCCATCAGTGAGAGCAACTCGCGGAATGAGCAGTTCTTC.

The V and J genes are TRBV5-4 and TRBJ1-4; D gene unclear. CDR3 length: 15 amino acids. Per the germline V gene, CDR1 is SGHNT and CDR2 is YYREEE (reference sequence). Trimming removed 4 bases at V and 0 bases at J, with 10 bases between. CDR3 in amino acids: CASSLYGATNEKLFF. The CDR3 nucleotides are TGTGCCAGCAGCCTCTACGGGGCAACTAATGAAAAACTGTTTTTT. Using reference TRBV5-4 and TRBJ1-4 for the parts outside the CDR3, the full variable domain is ETGVTQSPTHLIKTRGQQVTLRCSSQSGHNTVSWYQQALGQGPQFIFQYYREEENGRGNFPPRFSGLQFPNYSSELNVNALELDDSALYLCASSLYGATNEKLFFGSGTQLSVL.